This T cell receptor beta chain was retrieved from a study of vaccination effects on CD4 cells after COVID-19 (dated by TCRdb to the early 2020s). Broadly, across the study: Two doses of either the BNT162b2 or the mRNA-1273 mRNA SARS-CoV-2 vaccine were administered to participants. In the study, cultures from other donors were sequenced using the Oncomine TCR Beta short-read assay on an Illumina iSeq 100. In both COVID-19 convalescent patients and infection-naive vaccine recipients, the study compared SARS-CoV-2 spike-specific CD4+ TCR repertoires from before mRNA vaccination with those from after it. A total of roughly 9 COVID-19 convalescent patients and a few SARS-CoV-2-naive healthy vaccine recipients were included in the full study. Pre-vaccine samples were collected from a couple of convalescent patients 16 days and one week before the first dose, corresponding to 142 and 148 days after COVID-19 diagnosis. Study-wide findings and limitations: In convalescent patients, the post-vaccine spike-reactive repertoire was composed mainly of new vaccine-induced clones that were largely distinct from infection-induced clones. Clones induced by infection and clones induced by vaccination both contracted markedly at late timepoints after vaccination, which fits with T cell responses waning over time. The study was limited by a small number of convalescent patients and lacked early post-infection timepoints.

Notes on this clone: Which antigen it targets is not known. Base-call qualities are not available, and no considerably larger clone is one nucleotide away.

Library preparation was by the immunoSEQ multiplex PCR assay. DNA from the cultured, isolated CD4+ T cells was subjected to TCR beta CDR3 sequencing. In the authors' own workflow: Non-productive TCR sequences were discarded, and reads were trimmed to the CDR3 region, with only CDR3s of 7 or more amino acids retained. The MANAFEST web app was used to pick out antigen-specific clonotypes by comparing their expansion in peptide wells with that in reference cultures. Positive clones required FDR<0.05 expansion versus reference and all other wells, odds ratio above 5, and frequency above 0.1% in two replicate wells. Cross-reactive clonotypes were defined as significantly expanded in SARS-CoV-2 spike wells and in at least one common cold coronavirus spike condition. CDR3 similarity was assessed by Levenshtein distance using the stringdist R package, and unrooted trees were constructed with ape in R 3.6.1. This immuneACCESS table, as held by TCRdb, lists in-frame sequences with V and J called but not all clones. Of the missing ones, under half trace to an unresolved V gene in checked studies; the others have no known cause. Clonal size and the V and J genes are those of that table, whereas D and trimming came from the DNA. The sample yields roughly 70,000 clones; about 69% were counted once. Less than 5.5% of the sample is in the top ten clones.

The V end gives up 1 base and the J end 4 bases, leaving 8 bases in the junction not matched to a gene. The CDR1 and CDR2 encoded by the germline V gene (reference sequence) are SEHNR and FQNEAQ. Taken from cysteine to phenylalanine, the CDR3 has 17 residues. Of the read, only the CDR3 DNA is kept; its 51 bases are in frame from base 1. The ViraFEST assay stimulated PBMC with viral peptide pools and then used TCR sequencing to identify antigen-specific CD4+ T cell clonotypes by expansion. After around eleven days of culture, CD4+ T cells were isolated with the EasySep CD4+ T cell isolation kit. PCR-confirmed SARS-CoV-2 infection had occurred in convalescent patients between March and December 2020, before the Alpha, Beta and Delta variants emerged in the United States. Under 2.5 million PBMC per well were cultured with about 9.6 ug/ml peptides in IMDM containing approximately 4.6% human AB serum, approximately 9.9 IU/ml IL-2 and gentamicin. An HIV-1 Nef peptide pool was used as the negative control culture condition. On days 3 and 7, half of the culture medium was replaced with fresh IL-2-containing medium. Unless noted otherwise, every peptide stimulation condition was grown in triplicate wells. PBMC were separated from whole blood using Ficoll-Paque Plus gradient centrifugation and were then either cryopreserved at -140C or used fresh. The QIAamp micro DNA kit was used to extract genomic DNA from the cultured CD4+ T cells.

The V and J genes are TRBV7-9 and TRBJ2-3, and 10 bases in between align with TRBD2. The receptor was derived from a human donor who had a prior SARS-CoV-2 infection. The source was CD4+ T cells from PBMCs cultured with HIV peptides, collected before COVID-19 vaccination. What the cell subset or site label conveys for this sample: HIV-1 Nef peptide pool negative control/reference culture. The CDR3: CASSLGRLAGDSDTQYF. Here is the DNA: TGTGCCAGCAGCTTAGGACGGCTAGCGGGGGACTCAGATACGCAGTATTTT.